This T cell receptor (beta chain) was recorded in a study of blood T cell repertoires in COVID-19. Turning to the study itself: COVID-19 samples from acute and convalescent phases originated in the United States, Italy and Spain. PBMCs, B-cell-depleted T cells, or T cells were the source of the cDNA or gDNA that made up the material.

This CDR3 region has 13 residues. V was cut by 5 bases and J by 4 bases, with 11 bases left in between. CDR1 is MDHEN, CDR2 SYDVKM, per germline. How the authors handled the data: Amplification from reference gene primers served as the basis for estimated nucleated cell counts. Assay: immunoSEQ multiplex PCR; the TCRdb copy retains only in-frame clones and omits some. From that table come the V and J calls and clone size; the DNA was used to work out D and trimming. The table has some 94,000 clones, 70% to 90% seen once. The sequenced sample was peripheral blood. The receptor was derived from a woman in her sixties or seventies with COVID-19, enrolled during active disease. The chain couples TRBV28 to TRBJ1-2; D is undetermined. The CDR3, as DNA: TGTGCCAGCAGTCCCCAGGACTTCTATGGCTACACCTTC. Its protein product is CASSPQDFYGYTF.